These 16 T cell receptor beta chains originate from one sample sequenced in a study of shared clonotypes between healthy human individuals. Produced via immunoSEQ multiplex PCR; TCRdb's table is partial and in-frame only. The repertoire includes hundreds of thousands of clones, around 77% of them detected once, and around 12% sits in the top ten. The sample consisted of PBMCs. These TCRs come from a woman aged 40-49 years in good health. Some clones in this sample may be carry-over from other donors' samples.

V usage is TRBV7-8 and J usage is TRBJ2-7; 8 positions match TRBD2. The germline CDR1 and CDR2 sequences are SGHVS and FQNEAQ. This CDR3 is built from 16 residues. V lost 3 bases and J lost 0; bases outside the gene matches: 7. The CDR3 DNA reads as TGTGCCAGCAGCTTCCCCTCGGGGGGGGTCTCCTACGAGCAGTACTTC. Its translation is CASSFPSGGVSYEQYF.

This clone came up many times. The chain joins TRBV5-1 to TRBJ1-3; no definite D call. The CDR3 consists of 15 residues. Trimming removed 2 bases from V and 0 bases from J, with 9 bases in between. Germline V gene data show CDR1 as SGHRS and CDR2 as YFSETQ. The CDR3 bases are TGCGCCAGCAGCTTAGACGGAAACTCTGGAAACACCATATATTTT. It codes for CASSLDGNSGNTIYF.

The rearrangement links TRBV10-3 to TRBJ2-1; 9 bases are shared with TRBD2. Germline V gene data show CDR1 as ENHRY and CDR2 as SYGVKD. J lost 4 bases, V lost 4 bases, and 11 bases had no gene match. The CDR3 length is 17 residues. CDR3 amino acids: CAISGFSGSLGYNEQFF. The CDR3 DNA reads TGTGCCATCAGTGGGTTTAGCGGGAGTCTAGGTTACAATGAGCAGTTCTTC.

This clone was seen just once. This chain uses TRBV5-8 with TRBJ1-5, with D possibly being TRBD1 (5 bases). The germline V and J ends were trimmed by 6 bases and 5 bases, with 15 bases remaining between them. The germline V gene encodes CDR1 SGHTS and CDR2 YDEGEE. The CDR3 loop spans 14 amino acids. This CDR3 reads CASNNWQGHQPQHF. CDR3 coding DNA: TGTGCCAGCAATAATTGGCAGGGCCATCAGCCCCAGCATTTT.

This chain uses TRBV18 with TRBJ2-7; 9 bases agree with TRBD2. The junction had 7 bases not matched to a gene; V was cut back by 6 bases and J by 4 bases. The CDR3 loop spans 14 amino acids. In germline, CDR1 is KGHSH, CDR2 LQKENI. The CDR3 DNA is TGTGCCAGCTCCCTTAGCGGGAGTTCATACGAGCAGTACTTC. This gives the protein CASSLSGSSYEQYF.

As DNA, the CDR3 is TGTGCCAGCTCACTCGAGAGGACAGGGGAAGAGACCCAGTACTTC. Protein sequence: CASSLERTGEETQYF. The V and J genes are TRBV18 and TRBJ2-5; 9 bases map to TRBD1. V lost 4 bases, J lost 3 bases, and 6 bases stayed unmatched. Germline CDR1 KGHSH, CDR2 LQKENI. CDR3 length: 15 amino acids.

This clone was counted at least ten times. V and J are TRBV7-9 and TRBJ1-6, with a weak D call TRBD1 (6 bases). The CDR3 covers 14 residues. The germline V gene has CDR1 SEHNR and CDR2 FQNEAQ (reference sequence). V lost 5 bases and J 10 bases, leaving 15 bases between the germline ends. The CDR3 DNA reads TGTGCCAGCAGCGAAGAGGGGGTAGGGTCACCCCTCCACTTT. Protein product: CASSEEGVGSPLHF.

The gene calls are TRBV19 and TRBJ1-3, with 9 bases lining up with TRBD1. This CDR3 is built from 16 residues. The V and J ends lost 3 bases and 1 base, in that order; junction bases with no gene match: 4. Germline V gene data show CDR1 as LNHDA and CDR2 as SQIVND (reference sequence). The CDR3 protein is CASSIPGQGSGNTIYF. CDR3 sequence (DNA): TGTGCCAGTAGTATCCCGGGACAGGGTTCTGGAAACACCATATATTTT. The full variable domain, with the rest looked up from reference TRBV19 and TRBJ1-3, is DGGITQSPKYLFRKEGQNVTLSCEQNLNHDAMYWYRQDPGQGLRLIYYSQIVNDFQKGDIAEGYSVSREKKESFPLTVTSAQKNPTAFYLCASSIPGQGSGNTIYFGEGSWLTVV.

This chain connects TRBV7-9 to TRBJ2-3; TRBD1 aligns across 8 bases. This CDR3 spans 14 amino acids. V lost 5 bases, J lost 5 bases, and 6 bases stayed unmatched. CDR1 and CDR2 (germline): SEHNR, FQNEAQ (reference sequence). CDR3 region: CASSTTGAGDTQYF. The CDR3 nucleotides read TGTGCCAGCAGCACGACAGGGGCCGGAGATACGCAGTATTTT.

For this clone: Other DNA sequences in this specimen translate into the identical CDR3. The chain combines TRBV7-2 with TRBJ1-1; possibly TRBD1 for D (5 bases). This CDR3 region has 16 residues. The germline V and J ends were trimmed by 1 base and 0 bases, with 12 bases remaining between them. Germline V gene lookup returns CDR1 SGHTA and CDR2 FQGNSA. CDR3 DNA: TGTGCCAGCAGCTTAGGACGGGACGGAATGAACACTGAAGCTTTCTTT. Amino acid sequence: CASSLGRDGMNTEAFF.

This chain joins TRBV5-1 and TRBJ1-1; a weak D match, TRBD1 (5 bases). The V end lost 3 bases, the J end lost 3 bases, and 9 bases lay between the germline ends. The CDR3 consists of 13 residues. Germline values: CDR1 SGHRS, CDR2 YFSETQ. The CDR3 DNA follows: TGCGCCAGCAGCTCCAGGGAGGACACTGAAGCTTTCTTT. Residues: CASSSREDTEAFF.

In DNA form, the CDR3 reads TGTGCCAGCAGCCCTCTCAGATACCCGTACGAGCAGTACTTC. It specifies CASSPLRYPYEQYF. The J gene is TRBJ2-7, the V gene TRBV7-9; D gene unclear. The V end lost 5 bases, the J end lost 4 bases, and 15 bases lay between the germline ends. CDR1 is SEHNR and CDR2 is FQNEAQ in the germline V gene (reference sequence). This CDR3 is 14 amino acids long. Full variable domain (outside the CDR3, taken from reference TRBV7-9 and TRBJ2-7): DTGVSQNPRHKITKRGQNVTFRCDPISEHNRLYWYRQTLGQGPEFLTYFQNEAQLEKSRLLSDRFSAERPKGSFSTLEIQRTEQGDSAMYLCASSPLRYPYEQYFGPGTRLTVT.

The chain links TRBV29-1 to TRBJ2-1, with 7 positions matching TRBD2. CDR3 length: 14 amino acids. V was clipped by 3 bases and J by 9 bases; unmatched bases: 11. Germline assignment: CDR1 SQVTM and CDR2 ANQGSEA. CDR3 nucleotide sequence: TGCAGCGTTGACCTAGGGGCGGGAGTCATTGAGCAGTTCTTC. As protein: CSVDLGAGVIEQFF.

The chain uses TRBV2 and TRBJ2-2; tentative D call: TRBD2 (6 bases). Germline CDR1 is SNHLY and CDR2 is FYNNEI. The V and J ends lost 9 bases and 0 bases respectively, with 11 bases between them. The CDR3 has 14 residues. This CDR3 is CAREEGTNTGELFF. The CDR3 DNA reads TGTGCCAGAGAGGAGGGGACGAACACCGGGGAGCTGTTTTTT.

This chain links TRBV9 with TRBJ2-7, with 12 bases lining up with TRBD2. J gave up 5 bases and V 1 base, and 7 bases lay outside the gene matches. This CDR3 has 16 residues. CDR1 and CDR2 (germline): SGDLS, YYNGEE. The CDR3 nucleotides read TGTGCCAGCAGCGTAAAACCCCTAGCGGGAGGGAACGAGCAGTACTTC. This translates into CASSVKPLAGGNEQYF.

This clone appeared a few times. V usage is TRBV5-6 and J usage is TRBJ1-6, with D unclear. The germline V gene encodes CDR1 SGHDT and CDR2 YYEEEE. Trimming cost V 4 bases and J 0 bases, with 2 bases left between them. The CDR3 has 13 residues. DNA for the CDR3: TGTGCCAGCAGCGACTCCTATAATTCACCCCTCCACTTT. Translating gives CASSDSYNSPLHF.